One and the same sample provided the 5 T cell receptor beta chains below, sequenced in a study of cytomegalovirus exposure and HLA in healthy donors. The protocol was immunoSEQ multiplex PCR, while the TCRdb copy is restricted to in-frame clones and leaves out a portion. The table lists tens of thousands of clones, approximately 93% of them singletons, with 3% to 4% in the top ten. The sample consisted of PBMCs. These receptor sequences come from a woman aged 25-40 years in good health and CMV-seronegative.

The chain employs TRBV27 and TRBJ2-3; TRBD1 matches 7 bases. Per the germline V gene, CDR1 is MNHEY and CDR2 is SMNVEV (reference sequence). This CDR3 comprises 14 residues. After removal of 6 bases from V and 4 bases from J, the junction contained 7 bases not matched to a gene. This CDR3 reads CASRRGQGPDTQYF. Here the CDR3 DNA reads TGTGCCAGCAGGAGGGGGCAGGGACCAGATACGCAGTATTTT.

In nucleotides, the CDR3 is TGTGCCAGCAGTTATAGTTACCGAGGCTATGGCTACACCTTC. Amino acids: CASSYSYRGYGYTF. The rearrangement uses TRBV6-5 and TRBJ1-2; no firm D call. The V end was cut by 3 bases, the J end by 4 bases, with 12 bases between. This CDR3 region has 14 residues. CDR1 MNHEY and CDR2 SVGAGI come from the germline V gene.

V usage is TRBV6-5 and J usage is TRBJ2-7, with D possibly matching TRBD1 (6 bases). The V end lost 7 bases, the J end lost 3 bases, and 13 bases lay between the germline ends. The CDR3 contains 13 residues. Per germline, CDR1 MNHEY and CDR2 SVGAGI. This CDR3 is CASIQTDSYEQYF. Written as DNA, the CDR3 is TGTGCCAGCATCCAAACGGACAGCTACGAGCAGTACTTC.

This chain uses TRBV28 with TRBJ1-2; D is possibly TRBD1 (5 bases). The CDR3 is made up of 14 amino acids. Germline CDR1 MDHEN, CDR2 SYDVKM. V was cut by 3 bases and J by 6 bases, with 14 bases left in between. The CDR3 region has the DNA TGTGCCAGCAGTTTTGGGACTACGCCTCATGGCTACACCTTC. It is translated as CASSFGTTPHGYTF.

The V and J genes are TRBV7-2 and TRBJ2-7; 9 bases align to TRBD2. CDR3 length: 13 residues. Per the germline V gene, CDR1 is SGHTA and CDR2 is FQGNSA. The junction had 2 bases not matched to a gene; V was cut back by 6 bases and J by 2 bases. The chain's CDR3 is CASRSSGAYEQYF. The CDR3 bases are TGTGCCAGCAGATCTAGCGGGGCCTACGAGCAGTACTTC.